This TCR beta chain originates from a study of beta chain features in type 1 diabetes. V lost 4 bases to trimming and J lost 5 bases, with 16 bases between them. This CDR3 spans 15 amino acids. CDR1 and CDR2 from the germline V gene are LGHNA and YSLEER. CD4+ cells of the naive, central memory, regulatory and stem cell-like memory types were sorted via CD45RO/CCR7/CD25/CD127/CD95/CD27. Reverse transcription of all isolated RNA meant that expressed TCRB transcripts were sequenced. Naive, central memory and regulatory T cell samples produced a mean of about 3.5 million reads. Using immunoSEQ multiplex PCR, the repertoire was profiled, and TCRdb retains in-frame clones only, with some absent. This sample has 350,000 to 450,000 clones, with roughly 16% found just once.

This chain joins TRBV4-3 and TRBJ2-3, with D tentatively TRBD1 (6 bases). The sequence was obtained from a woman between 18 and 29 years old in good health. Sequencing was carried out using naive CD4+ T cells from blood. CDR3 region: CASSLGTGPVDTQYF. DNA of the CDR3: TGCGCCAGCAGCCTGGGTACAGGGCCGGTAGATACGCAGTATTTT.